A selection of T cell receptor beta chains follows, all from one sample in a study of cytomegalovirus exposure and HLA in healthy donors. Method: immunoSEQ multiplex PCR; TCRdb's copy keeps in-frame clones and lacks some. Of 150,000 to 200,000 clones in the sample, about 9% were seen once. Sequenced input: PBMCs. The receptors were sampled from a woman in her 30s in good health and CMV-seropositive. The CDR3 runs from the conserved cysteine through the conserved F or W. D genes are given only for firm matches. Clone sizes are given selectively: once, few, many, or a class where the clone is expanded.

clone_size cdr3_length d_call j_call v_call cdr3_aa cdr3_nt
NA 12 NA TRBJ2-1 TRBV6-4 CASSDWTNPEFF TGTGCCAGCAGTGACTGGACTAACCCGGAGTTCTTC
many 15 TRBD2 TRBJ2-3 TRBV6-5 CATQLILAGTDTQYF TGTGCCACCCAGTTAATACTAGCGGGCACAGATACGCAGTATTTT
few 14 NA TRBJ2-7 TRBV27 CASSLRGGTYEQYF TGTGCCAGCAGTTTAAGGGGGGGAACCTACGAGCAGTACTTC
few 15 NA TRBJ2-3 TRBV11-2 CASSLRGFSTDTQYF TGTGCCAGCAGCTTAAGGGGTTTCAGCACAGATACGCAGTATTTT
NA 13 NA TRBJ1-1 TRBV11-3 CASSLWRNTEAFF TGTGCCAGCAGCCTGTGGAGGAACACTGAAGCTTTCTTT
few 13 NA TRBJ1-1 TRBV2 CASRLTENTEAFF TGTGCCAGCAGGCTGACAGAGAACACTGAAGCTTTCTTT
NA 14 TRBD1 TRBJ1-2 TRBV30 CAWSFTGGAFETTF TGTGCCTGGAGTTTCACAGGGGGCGCTTTTGAAACGACCTTC
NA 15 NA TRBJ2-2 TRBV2 CASKGVGTNTGELFF TGTGCCAGCAAAGGTGTCGGGACGAACACCGGGGAGCTGTTTTTT
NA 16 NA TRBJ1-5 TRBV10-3 CAISAGGSTGDQPQHF TGTGCCATCAGTGCGGGGGGGTCGACGGGGGATCAGCCCCAGCATTTT
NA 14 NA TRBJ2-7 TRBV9 CASSVASRSYEQYF TGTGCCAGCAGCGTGGCTAGCCGCTCCTACGAGCAGTACTTC
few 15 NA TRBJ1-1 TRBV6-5 CASSLDRFVNTEAFF TGTGCCAGCAGTTTGGACAGATTCGTGAACACTGAAGCTTTCTTT
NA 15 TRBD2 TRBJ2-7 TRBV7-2 CASSSTSGSSYEQYF TGTGCCAGCAGCTCAACTAGCGGGAGCTCCTACGAGCAGTACTTC
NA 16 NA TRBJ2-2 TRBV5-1 CASSLRTGADTGELFF TGCGCCAGCAGCTTGAGAACGGGAGCGGACACCGGGGAGCTGTTTTTT
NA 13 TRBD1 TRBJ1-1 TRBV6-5 CASSPQGGTEAFF TGTGCCAGCAGTCCCCAGGGGGGCACTGAAGCTTTCTTT
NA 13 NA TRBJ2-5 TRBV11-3 CASSLWSRETQYF TGTGCCAGCAGCTTATGGTCTAGGGAGACCCAGTACTTC
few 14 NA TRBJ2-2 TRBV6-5 CASSPTHQRGELFF TGTGCCAGCAGCCCTACCCATCAGCGCGGGGAGCTGTTTTTT
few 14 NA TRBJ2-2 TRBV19 CASSPKGDAGELFF TGTGCCAGTAGTCCCAAGGGGGACGCCGGGGAGCTGTTTTTT
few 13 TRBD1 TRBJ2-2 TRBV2 CASSGQGVGELFF TGTGCCAGCAGTGGACAGGGAGTCGGGGAGCTGTTTTTT
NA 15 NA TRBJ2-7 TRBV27 CASRQDSPPIYEQYF TGTGCCAGCAGACAAGACAGCCCTCCGATCTACGAGCAGTACTTC
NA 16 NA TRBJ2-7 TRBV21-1 CASSKAQSFDFYEQYF TGTGCCAGCAGCAAAGCGCAATCATTCGACTTTTACGAGCAGTACTTC
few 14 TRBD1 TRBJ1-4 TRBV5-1 CASSPVTGGEKLFF TGCGCCAGCAGCCCTGTCACAGGGGGTGAAAAACTGTTTTTT
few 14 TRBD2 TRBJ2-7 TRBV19 CATGKTSLFDEQYF TGTGCCACCGGGAAGACTAGCCTCTTTGACGAGCAGTACTTC
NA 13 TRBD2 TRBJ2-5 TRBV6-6 CASRTSVTETQYF TGTGCCAGCCGGACTAGCGTGACGGAGACCCAGTACTTC
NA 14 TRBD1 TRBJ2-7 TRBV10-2 CASSESTGSYEQYF TGCGCCAGCAGTGAGTCGACAGGGTCCTACGAGCAGTACTTC
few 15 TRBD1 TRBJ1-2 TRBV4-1 CASSPWDRGNYGYTF TGCGCCAGCAGCCCCTGGGACAGGGGTAACTATGGCTACACCTTC
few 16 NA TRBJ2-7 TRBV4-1 CASSQDAGTLYYEQYF TGCGCCAGCAGCCAAGATGCCGGGACTCTTTACTACGAGCAGTACTTC